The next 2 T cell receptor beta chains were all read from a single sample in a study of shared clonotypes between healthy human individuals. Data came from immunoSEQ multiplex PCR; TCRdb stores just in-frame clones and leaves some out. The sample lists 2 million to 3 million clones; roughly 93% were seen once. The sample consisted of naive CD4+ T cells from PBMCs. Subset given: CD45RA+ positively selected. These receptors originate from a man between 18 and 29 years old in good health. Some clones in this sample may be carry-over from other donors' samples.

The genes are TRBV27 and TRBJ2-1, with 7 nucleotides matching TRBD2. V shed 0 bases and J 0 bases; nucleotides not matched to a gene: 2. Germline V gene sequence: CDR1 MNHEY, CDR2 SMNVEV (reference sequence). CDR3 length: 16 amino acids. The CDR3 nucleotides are TGTGCCAGCAGTTTATCACTAGCGATCTCCTACAATGAGCAGTTCTTC. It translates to CASSLSLAISYNEQFF.

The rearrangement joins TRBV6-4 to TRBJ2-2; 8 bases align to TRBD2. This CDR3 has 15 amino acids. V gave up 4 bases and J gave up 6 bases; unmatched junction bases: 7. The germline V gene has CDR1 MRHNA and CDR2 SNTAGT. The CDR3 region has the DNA TGTGCCAGCAGTGGGTTAGCGGGATCGGCCGGGGAGCTGTTTTTT. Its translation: CASSGLAGSAGELFF.